This is a list of T cell receptor beta chains from one sample in a study of chemoradiotherapy in HPV16-positive cancers. Using immunoSEQ multiplex PCR, the repertoire was profiled, and TCRdb retains in-frame clones only, with some absent. The sample carries approximately 10,000 clones, roughly 65% recorded once. This material was obtained from a patient who underwent chemoradiotherapy. These receptors all stem from a human donor with HPV-associated anogenital cancer. Both conserved end residues are part of each CDR3. Each record gives: CDR3 protein, CDR3 DNA, clone size, V gene, J gene, D gene. A D gene is named only where the DNA matches it firmly. Not all rows give a size; the values are once, few, many and, for expanded clones, a class.

CDR3 protein: CASSLDFGSNYGYTF
CDR3 DNA: TGTGCCAGCAGCTTAGATTTCGGCAGTAACTATGGCTACACCTTC
clone size: NA
V gene: TRBV7-2
J gene: TRBJ1-2
D gene: NA

CDR3 protein: CASSYGQANSPLHF
CDR3 DNA: TGTGCCAGCAGTTACGGACAGGCTAATTCACCCCTCCACTTT
clone size: NA
V gene: TRBV6-5
J gene: TRBJ1-6
D gene: TRBD1

CDR3 protein: CASSSRKTTGDRQYF
CDR3 DNA: TGTGCCAGCAGTTCTCGAAAAACCACAGGGGATCGGCAGTACTTC
clone size: NA
V gene: TRBV27
J gene: TRBJ2-7
D gene: TRBD1

CDR3 protein: CAKTRGRGGGELFF
CDR3 DNA: TGTGCCAAGACCCGAGGGAGGGGTGGCGGGGAGCTGTTTTTT
clone size: once
V gene: TRBV6-9
J gene: TRBJ2-2
D gene: TRBD2

CDR3 protein: CASSPRPLGDTDSPLHF
CDR3 DNA: TGCGCCAGCAGCCCACGCCCTTTGGGGGATACTGATTCACCCCTCCACTTT
clone size: NA
V gene: TRBV5-1
J gene: TRBJ1-6
D gene: NA

CDR3 protein: CASSQELGPLEQYF
CDR3 DNA: TGCGCCAGCAGCCAAGAGTTGGGGCCGTTGGAGCAGTACTTC
clone size: NA
V gene: TRBV4-1
J gene: TRBJ2-7
D gene: NA

CDR3 protein: CAWSPGGSTDTQYF
CDR3 DNA: TGTGCCTGGAGTCCAGGGGGTAGCACAGATACGCAGTATTTT
clone size: NA
V gene: TRBV30
J gene: TRBJ2-3
D gene: TRBD1

CDR3 protein: CASSLGPRETQYF
CDR3 DNA: TGTGCCAGCAGCTTGGGTCCTCGGGAGACCCAGTACTTC
clone size: NA
V gene: TRBV5-8
J gene: TRBJ2-5
D gene: NA

CDR3 protein: CASRSPGGESMGYTF
CDR3 DNA: TGTGCCAGCCGTAGTCCGGGGGGGGAGTCTATGGGCTACACCTTC
clone size: few
V gene: TRBV6-6
J gene: TRBJ1-2
D gene: NA

CDR3 protein: CASSEGDRVYEQYF
CDR3 DNA: TGTGCCAGCAGCGAGGGGGACAGGGTCTACGAGCAGTACTTC
clone size: NA
V gene: TRBV9
J gene: TRBJ2-7
D gene: TRBD1

CDR3 protein: CASSLLTERGTGNTIYF
CDR3 DNA: TGTGCCAGCAGCCTCTTGACCGAGCGGGGTACTGGAAACACCATATATTTT
clone size: NA
V gene: TRBV5-5
J gene: TRBJ1-3
D gene: NA

CDR3 protein: CASSPVGGGYTF
CDR3 DNA: TGTGCCAGCAGCCCGGTGGGCGGTGGCTACACCTTC
clone size: NA
V gene: TRBV6-5
J gene: TRBJ1-2
D gene: NA

CDR3 protein: CASGLGAGRGHQPQHF
CDR3 DNA: TGTGCTAGTGGTTTAGGGGCGGGAAGGGGACATCAGCCCCAGCATTTT
clone size: NA
V gene: TRBV12-5
J gene: TRBJ1-5
D gene: NA

CDR3 protein: CASSQEFSGNTEAFF
CDR3 DNA: TGTGCCAGCAGCCAAGAGTTCTCTGGGAACACTGAAGCTTTCTTT
clone size: NA
V gene: TRBV4-2
J gene: TRBJ1-1
D gene: NA

CDR3 protein: CASRKTSGGLGELFF
CDR3 DNA: TGTGCCAGCAGGAAGACTAGCGGGGGGTTGGGGGAGCTGTTTTTT
clone size: NA
V gene: TRBV2
J gene: TRBJ2-2
D gene: TRBD2

CDR3 protein: CASSLELAGSYEQYF
CDR3 DNA: TGTGCCAGCAGCTTAGAACTAGCGGGGTCCTACGAGCAGTACTTC
clone size: few
V gene: TRBV11-2
J gene: TRBJ2-7
D gene: TRBD2